These 12 T cell receptor beta chains originate from one sample sequenced in a study of OX40 agonist ivuxolimab in advanced cancers. Method: immunoSEQ multiplex PCR; TCRdb's copy keeps in-frame clones and lacks some. The sample holds some 70,000 clones, approximately 81% seen once. Sequencing was performed on CD4+ or CD8+ T cells sorted from blood, taken in a trial of the OX40 agonist ivuxolimab. These receptors all come from an adult with an advanced solid tumor such as melanoma, head and neck, liver or kidney cancer.

This chain links TRBV7-2 with TRBJ1-6; no firm D call. Germline loops: CDR1 SGHTA, CDR2 FQGNSA. V gave up 0 bases and J gave up 8 bases, with 11 bases separating them. This CDR3 region has 15 residues. The CDR3 coding sequence is TGTGCCAGCAGCTTAGCCGGAACGGCCCATTCACCCCTCCACTTT. Its protein is CASSLAGTAHSPLHF.

The chain employs TRBV7-2 and TRBJ1-4, with no clear D. CDR1 is SGHTA, CDR2 FQGNSA, per germline. This CDR3 is 15 amino acids long. Deletions cut 5 bases from V and 4 bases from J, with 14 bases between. The DNA for the CDR3 is TGTGCCAGCAGCCCCAGCAGTGGCCTTAATGAAAAACTGTTTTTT. It yields the protein CASSPSSGLNEKLFF.

This clone was seen a single time. The rearrangement uses TRBV7-9 and TRBJ2-7; 10 bases line up with TRBD1. CDR1 is SEHNR and CDR2 is FQNEAQ in the germline V gene (reference sequence). V gave up 5 bases and J gave up 7 bases; unmatched junction bases: 11. The CDR3 covers 15 residues. CDR3 loop: CASSNRDRGLWEQYF. In DNA form, the CDR3 reads TGTGCCAGCAGCAACCGGGACAGGGGCCTTTGGGAGCAGTACTTC.

CDR3 nucleotide sequence: TGTGCCAGCAGTTTCGGGGGAAGCAATCAGCCCCAGCATTTT. It is translated as CASSFGGSNQPQHF. V usage is TRBV28 and J usage is TRBJ1-5; D perhaps matches TRBD1 (5 bases). The CDR3 totals 14 residues. V was clipped by 3 bases and J by 1 base, with 7 bases between them. The germline CDR1 and CDR2 sequences are MDHEN and SYDVKM.

This CDR3 is CASRNPGTGLEQYF. The CDR3 nucleotides read TGTGCCAGCCGAAACCCCGGGACAGGGCTCGAGCAGTACTTC. The chain recombines TRBV28 with TRBJ2-7; 9 nucleotides line up with TRBD1. Germline V lookup: CDR1 MDHEN, CDR2 SYDVKM. Losses at the gene ends were 8 bases for V and 6 bases for J; bases not matched to a gene: 11. The CDR3 sequence is 14 residues long. The full variable domain, rest sourced from reference TRBV28 and TRBJ2-7, is DVKVTQSSRYLVKRTGEKVFLECVQDMDHENMFWYRQDPGLGLRLIYFSYDVKMKEKGDIPEGYSVSREKKERFSLILESASTNQTSMYLCASRNPGTGLEQYFGPGTRLTVT.

This chain links TRBV4-3 with TRBJ1-2; tentative D call: TRBD1 (5 bases). The germline V and J ends were trimmed by 0 bases and 2 bases, with 13 bases remaining between them. Germline values: CDR1 LGHNA, CDR2 YSLEER. The length of the CDR3 is 16 residues. CDR3 in amino acids: CASSQERGGTNYGYTF. The CDR3 nucleotides are TGCGCCAGCAGCCAAGAACGCGGGGGGACGAACTATGGCTACACCTTC.

The J gene is TRBJ2-2, the V gene TRBV28; TRBD1 aligns across 7 bases. The junction had 7 bases not matched to a gene; V was cut back by 6 bases and J by 6 bases. Per the germline V gene, CDR1 is MDHEN and CDR2 is SYDVKM. The CDR3 extends over 14 amino acids. The CDR3 reads CASSSGQWPGELFF. The CDR3 DNA reads as TGTGCCAGCAGCTCGGGACAGTGGCCCGGGGAGCTGTTTTTT.

This chain joins TRBV11-2 and TRBJ1-2; 10 bases agree with TRBD1. Germline assignment: CDR1 SGHAT and CDR2 FQNNGV. This CDR3 is built from 13 residues. The junction had 5 bases not matched to a gene; V was cut back by 5 bases and J by 8 bases. The CDR3 DNA reads as TGTGCCAGCAGCACGGACAGGGGGTACGGCTACACCTTC. Amino acid sequence: CASSTDRGYGYTF.

Here the CDR3 reads CASKKGGASDTQYF. Here the CDR3 DNA reads TGTGCCAGCAAAAAGGGAGGTGCCTCAGATACGCAGTATTTT. The chain carries TRBV6-5 and TRBJ2-3, with D possibly being TRBD2 (6 bases). The CDR3 spans 14 residues. Germline CDR1 and CDR2: MNHEY and SVGAGI. Trimming removed 7 bases from V and 4 bases from J, with 15 bases in between.

The J gene is TRBJ2-7, the V gene TRBV9; 9 bases line up with TRBD2. This CDR3 comprises 15 residues. Germline V gene sequence: CDR1 SGDLS, CDR2 YYNGEE. Trimming removed 0 bases from V and 7 bases from J; junction bases left unmatched: 8. DNA for the CDR3: TGTGCCAGCAGCGTAGGTAGCGGGGGCTGGTGGGAGCAGTACTTC. Translated: CASSVGSGGWWEQYF. Full variable domain (remainder filled in from reference TRBV9 and TRBJ2-7): DSGVTQTPKHLITATGQRVTLRCSPRSGDLSVYWYQQSLDQGLQFLIQYYNGEERAKGNILERFSAQQFPDLHSELNLSSLELGDSALYFCASSVGSGGWWEQYFGPGTRLTVT.

This rearrangement joins TRBV10-3 to TRBJ1-1; D may be TRBD1 (5 bases). CDR3 length equals 12 residues. Germline lookup yields CDR1 ENHRY and CDR2 SYGVKD. V was shortened by 0 bases and J by 11 bases, with 10 bases between the two germline ends. The CDR3 loop is CAISESAGRAFF. CDR3 DNA sequence: TGTGCCATCAGTGAGTCGGCAGGGAGGGCTTTCTTT.

The V and J genes are TRBV5-1 and TRBJ1-1, with TRBD1 matching 7 bases. Germline CDR1 and CDR2: SGHRS and YFSETQ. The CDR3 is 14 residues long. V trimming: 3 bases; J trimming: 1 base; junction bases outside the gene matches: 3. The DNA for the CDR3 is TGCGCCAGCAGCTCGGGACAGCCGAACACTGAAGCTTTCTTT. Translating gives CASSSGQPNTEAFF.